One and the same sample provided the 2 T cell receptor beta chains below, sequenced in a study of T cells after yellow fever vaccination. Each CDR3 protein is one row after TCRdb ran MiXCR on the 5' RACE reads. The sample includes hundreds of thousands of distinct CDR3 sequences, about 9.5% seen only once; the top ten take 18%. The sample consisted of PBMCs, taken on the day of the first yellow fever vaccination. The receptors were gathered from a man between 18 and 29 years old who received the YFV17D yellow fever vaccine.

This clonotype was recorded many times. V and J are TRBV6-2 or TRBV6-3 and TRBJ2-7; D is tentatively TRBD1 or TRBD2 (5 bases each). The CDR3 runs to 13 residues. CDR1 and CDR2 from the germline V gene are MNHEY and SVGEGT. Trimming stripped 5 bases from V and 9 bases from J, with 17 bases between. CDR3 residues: CASSPTGSRGQYV. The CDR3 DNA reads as TGTGCCAGCAGTCCCACAGGCAGCCGGGGGCAGTACGTC.

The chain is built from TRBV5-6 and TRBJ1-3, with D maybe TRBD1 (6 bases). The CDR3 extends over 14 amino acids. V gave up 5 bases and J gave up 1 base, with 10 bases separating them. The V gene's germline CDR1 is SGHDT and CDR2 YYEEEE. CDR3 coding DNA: TGTGCCAGCAGTGACAGGAGGTCTGGAAACACCATATATTTT. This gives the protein CASSDRRSGNTIYF.